These 7 T cell receptor beta chains were sequenced from one sample in a study of blood T cells in healthy people across ages. The use of a sample-barcoded 5' primer and a J-beta primer mix characterized a second PCR of about 7 to 12 cycles. TCRdb re-called the 5' RACE reads through MiXCR, storing one row per CDR3 protein. The sample yields fewer than 750,000 distinct CDR3 sequences, more than 45% seen once. The sample comprised blood. Receptors were obtained from an elderly man in good health.

In this sample, this clonotype turned up many times. The chain links TRBV6-5 to TRBJ1-2; TRBD1 aligns across 9 bases. Trimming at V came to 5 bases and at J to 4 bases, leaving 8 bases not matched to a gene. Germline lookup yields CDR1 MNHEY and CDR2 SVGAGI. The CDR3 spans 15 residues. The CDR3: CASSPEGQGRYGYTF. The CDR3 region has the DNA TGTGCCAGCAGTCCCGAGGGACAGGGACGCTATGGCTACACCTTC.

This chain links TRBV3-1 with TRBJ1-2; tentatively, D is TRBD1 (5 bases). Deletions cut 0 bases from V and 5 bases from J, with 13 bases between. CDR1 and CDR2 from the germline V gene are LGHDT and YNNKEL (reference sequence). The length of the CDR3 is 15 residues. CDR3 sequence (DNA): TGTGCCAGCAGCCAAGATCGATCGGGGGATTATGGCTACACCTTC. This codes for CASSQDRSGDYGYTF.

This clonotype was recorded once. The chain recombines TRBV20-1 with TRBJ1-5; D is perhaps TRBD1 (6 bases). V gave up 0 bases and J gave up 0 bases, with 18 bases separating them. Germline lookup yields CDR1 DFQATT and CDR2 SNEGSKA (reference sequence). The CDR3 loop spans 18 amino acids. Written as DNA, the CDR3 is TGCAGTGCTAGAGATATTCGGGGGCGCCCGGATAGCAATCAGCCCCAGCATTTT. It specifies CSARDIRGRPDSNQPQHF.

The genes are TRBV4-3 and TRBJ2-1; the D is unclear. This CDR3 contains 16 residues. Per the germline V gene, CDR1 is LGHNA and CDR2 is YSLEER. V was clipped by 0 bases and J by 7 bases, with 16 bases between them. The chain's CDR3 is CASSQDPFLAPNEQFF. DNA for the CDR3: TGCGCCAGCAGCCAAGACCCCTTCTTAGCCCCAAATGAGCAGTTCTTC.

This clonotype was seen a handful of times. The J gene is TRBJ1-2, the V gene TRBV10-3; D gene ambiguous. This CDR3 spans 15 amino acids. The germline CDR1 and CDR2 sequences are ENHRY and SYGVKD. V was pared by 0 bases and J by 7 bases, with 15 bases between. CDR3 sequence (DNA): TGTGCCATCAGTGAGTCGGTTGGACCCCCTACTGGCTACACCTTC. This sequence encodes CAISESVGPPTGYTF.

The chain is built from TRBV7-2 and TRBJ1-1; D not resolved. The CDR3 consists of 15 residues. V was trimmed by 0 bases and J by 0 bases, leaving 8 bases between them. Germline CDR1 and CDR2: SGHTA and FQGNSA. The CDR3 protein is CASSLAEGMNTEAFF. As DNA, the CDR3 is TGTGCCAGCAGCTTAGCGGAGGGAATGAACACTGAAGCTTTCTTT. Filled out from reference TRBV7-2 and TRBJ1-1, the complete variable domain reads GAGVSQSPSNKVTEKGKDVELRCDPISGHTALYWYRQSLGQGLEFLIYFQGNSAPDKSGLPSDRFSAERTGGSVSTLTIQRTQQEDSAVYLCASSLAEGMNTEAFFGQGTRLTVV.

This clonotype was counted only a few times. V gene TRBV10-3 combines with J gene TRBJ2-1; tentatively, D is TRBD1 or TRBD2 (5 bases each). V was cut by 5 bases and J by 0 bases, with 17 bases left in between. Germline V gives CDR1 ENHRY, CDR2 SYGVKD. The length of the CDR3 is 17 residues. The CDR3 sequence is CAISFGPPGGSYNEQFF. CDR3 coding DNA: TGTGCCATCAGTTTCGGGCCTCCTGGGGGCTCCTACAATGAGCAGTTCTTC.